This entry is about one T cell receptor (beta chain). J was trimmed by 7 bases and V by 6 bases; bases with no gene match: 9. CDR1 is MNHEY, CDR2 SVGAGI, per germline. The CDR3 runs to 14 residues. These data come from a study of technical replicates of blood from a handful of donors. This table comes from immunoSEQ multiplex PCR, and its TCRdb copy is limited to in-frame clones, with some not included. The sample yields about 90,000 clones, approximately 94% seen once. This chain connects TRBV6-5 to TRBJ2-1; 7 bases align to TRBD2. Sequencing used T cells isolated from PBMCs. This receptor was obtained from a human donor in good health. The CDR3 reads CASRPPTSNNEQFF. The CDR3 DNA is TGTGCCAGCAGACCCCCGACTAGCAATAATGAGCAGTTCTTC.